Below are 24 T cell receptor beta chains sequenced from a single sample in a study of post-analysis software for immune sequencing data. Study-wide points: Patients showed TRBV5-6, TRBV5-1 and TRBV20-1 among roughly 5 TRBV segments more frequent than in controls.

These receptors have no identified antigens. The authors incorporated unique molecular identifiers into the TCR beta cDNA libraries. TCRdb processed the PCR reads anew with MiXCR; each CDR3 protein has one entry. The top ten hold less than 6% of the sample, which has about 540,000 distinct CDR3 sequences, 30% to 40% seen once. Sequencing was carried out using blood. Receptors were obtained from a girl between 2 and 17 years old with multiple sclerosis.

This clonotype was seen only a few times. This CDR3 reads CSVEGGLNEQFF. The CDR3 bases are TGCAGTGTTGAGGGGGGGCTAAATGAGCAGTTCTTC. The chain is built from TRBV20-1 and TRBJ2-1; possibly TRBD2 for D (7 bases). The CDR3 contains 12 residues. CDR1 is DFQATT and CDR2 is SNEGSKA in the germline V gene (reference sequence). Trimming took 7 bases from V and 7 from J, leaving 14 bases between them.

The genes are TRBV20-1 and TRBJ2-7; 11 bases map to TRBD2. CDR1 is DFQATT, CDR2 SNEGSKA, per germline (reference sequence). The V gene end was trimmed by 7 bases and the J gene end by 3 bases; junction bases not matched to a gene: 11. The CDR3 is 15 residues long. CDR3 residues: CSVWHLAGGSYEQYF. The CDR3 DNA reads as TGCAGTGTTTGGCACTTAGCGGGGGGGAGCTACGAGCAGTACTTC.

This clonotype came up a few times. V is TRBV6-5 and J is TRBJ2-2; 13 nucleotides agree with TRBD2. The germline V gene has CDR1 MNHEY and CDR2 SVGAGI. J was trimmed by 4 bases and V by 2 bases; bases with no gene match: 7. CDR3 size: 18 residues. CDR3 amino acids: CASSYATSGGPFTGELFF. The CDR3, as DNA: TGTGCCAGCAGTTACGCGACTAGCGGGGGGCCCTTCACCGGGGAGCTGTTTTTT.

V and J are TRBV7-9 and TRBJ2-5; D might be TRBD1 or TRBD2, each matching 6 bases. The V gene's germline CDR1 is SEHNR and CDR2 FQNEAQ (reference sequence). Trimming stripped 5 bases from V and 4 bases from J, with 20 bases between. CDR3 size: 16 residues. The DNA of the CDR3 is TGTGCCAGCAGCCAACTTAGTGGGGGGCCGGGAGAGACCCAGTACTTC. Its translation is CASSQLSGGPGETQYF.

This clonotype was counted between two and nine times. This rearrangement joins TRBV5-1 to TRBJ2-3; D is unresolved. Trimming took 2 bases from V and 3 from J, leaving 10 bases between them. Germline values: CDR1 SGHRS, CDR2 YFSETQ. The CDR3 covers 14 residues. The CDR3 DNA reads as TGCGCCAGCAGCTTACTGATCGGGACAGATACGCAGTATTTT. This gives the protein CASSLLIGTDTQYF.

The V gene is TRBV12-3 or TRBV12-4, the J gene TRBJ1-1; D not resolved. V was pared by 6 bases and J by 11 bases, with 16 bases between. The CDR3 spans 12 residues. The CDR3 here is CASRRQPGPAFF. In nucleotides, the CDR3 is TGTGCCAGCAGACGACAACCGGGCCCGGCTTTCTTT.

This chain links TRBV20-1 with TRBJ2-3; the D gene could be TRBD1 or TRBD2 (5 bases each). In germline, CDR1 is DFQATT, CDR2 SNEGSKA (reference sequence). The CDR3 has 13 residues. V lost 3 bases, J lost 3 bases, and 10 bases lay in between. The CDR3 nucleotides are TGCAGTGCTAGCCGGGACGCAACAGATACGCAGTATTTT. Translating gives CSASRDATDTQYF.

This clonotype was seen a few times. The chain uses TRBV18 and TRBJ1-1; D perhaps matches TRBD1 (6 bases). The V and J ends lost 5 bases and 1 base respectively, with 14 bases between them. The CDR3 extends over 15 amino acids. Per germline, CDR1 KGHSH and CDR2 LQKENI. As DNA, the CDR3 is TGTGCCAGCTCAGCCACCGGGACACAGAACACTGAAGCTTTCTTT. This encodes CASSATGTQNTEAFF. The full variable domain, its missing parts supplied by reference TRBV18 and TRBJ1-1, is NAGVMQNPRHLVRRRGQEARLRCSPMKGHSHVYWYRQLPEEGLKFMVYLQKENIIDESGMPKERFSAEFPKEGPSILRIQQVVRGDSAAYFCASSATGTQNTEAFFGQGTRLTVV.

This clonotype was counted only a few times. J is TRBJ2-4 and V is TRBV7-9; TRBD1 might be the D (5 bases). CDR1 and CDR2 (germline): SEHNR, FQNEAQ (reference sequence). V was shortened by 6 bases and J by 7 bases, with 16 bases between the two germline ends. This CDR3 spans 14 amino acids. Written as DNA, the CDR3 is TGTGCCAGCAGGGACACGGCCCCAGGGAACATTCAGTACTTC. This translates into CASRDTAPGNIQYF. The full variable domain, its missing parts supplied by reference TRBV7-9 and TRBJ2-4, is DTGVSQNPRHKITKRGQNVTFRCDPISEHNRLYWYRQTLGQGPEFLTYFQNEAQLEKSRLLSDRFSAERPKGSFSTLEIQRTEQGDSAMYLCASRDTAPGNIQYFGAGTRLSVL.

This chain joins TRBV5-1 and TRBJ1-6, with 7 bases aligning to TRBD1. This CDR3 is 14 amino acids long. V lost 0 bases to trimming and J lost 9 bases; unmatched junction nucleotides: 3. In germline, CDR1 is SGHRS, CDR2 YFSETQ. The CDR3, as DNA: TGCGCCAGCAGCTTGGAAGGGGGCGGTTCACCCCTCCACTTT. This codes for CASSLEGGGSPLHF.

This clonotype was seen only a few times. This chain connects TRBV4-1 to TRBJ2-5, with D unresolved. The CDR3 is made up of 11 amino acids. Germline values: CDR1 MGHRA, CDR2 YSYEKL. Between the trimmed V and J ends, which lost 0 bases and 8 bases, there was a span of 4 bases. In DNA form, the CDR3 reads TGCGCCAGCAGCCAAGATATAACCCAGTACTTC. Protein product: CASSQDITQYF.

The rearrangement uses TRBV3-1 and TRBJ1-2, with no clear D. The CDR3 extends over 15 amino acids. V was cut by 4 bases and J by 4 bases, with 16 bases left in between. Germline CDR1 reads LGHDT; CDR2 reads YNNKEL (reference sequence). CDR3: CASSPWAGLSYGYTF. The CDR3 nucleotides read TGTGCCAGCAGCCCCTGGGCGGGGTTGAGCTATGGCTACACCTTC.

The chain recombines TRBV6-5 with TRBJ2-1; perhaps TRBD1 as D (6 bases). Germline CDR1 is MNHEY and CDR2 is SVGAGI. The CDR3 spans 14 residues. Trimming stripped 2 bases from V and 8 bases from J, with 13 bases between. The CDR3: CASSYEQGQDEQFF. CDR3 DNA sequence: TGTGCCAGCAGTTACGAGCAGGGACAAGATGAGCAGTTCTTC.

A few counts support this clonotype. The rearrangement links TRBV6-6 to TRBJ2-7; the D gene could be TRBD1 or TRBD2 (5 bases each). CDR1 and CDR2 from the germline V gene are MNHNY and SVGAGI (reference sequence). Trimming left V 10 bases short and J 2 bases short, with 12 bases between. The CDR3 runs 12 residues. This CDR3 reads CATRDVPYEQYF. Written as DNA, the CDR3 is TGTGCCACCCGGGACGTCCCCTACGAGCAGTACTTC.

This chain joins TRBV28 and TRBJ1-1; 8 bases are a match to TRBD1. CDR1 and CDR2 from the germline V gene are MDHEN and SYDVKM. V shed 7 bases and J 4 bases; nucleotides not matched to a gene: 5. The CDR3 contains 13 residues. The CDR3 bases are TGTGCCAGCAACCCAGGGGGCGTCACTGAAGCTTTCTTT. It is translated as CASNPGGVTEAFF.

The V gene is TRBV5-1, the J gene TRBJ2-7; 7 bases match TRBD2. The assigned J gene may be wrong: the sequence end matches TRBJ2-5 better. This CDR3 has 15 amino acids. Germline CDR1 SGHRS, CDR2 YFSETQ. The CDR3 nucleotides are TGCGCCAGCAGCTTGTACGGGGGGACCGAAGAGACCCAGTACTTC. It encodes CASSLYGGTEETQYF.

The chain has TRBV20-1 and TRBJ2-7; D is unresolved. This CDR3 comprises 12 residues. Germline V CDR1 and CDR2: DFQATT, SNEGSKA (reference sequence). V shed 6 bases and J shed 5 bases, with 14 bases lying between them. The CDR3 coding sequence is TGCAGTGCCACTGACGTGAGCCACGAGCAGTACTTC. Translating gives CSATDVSHEQYF.

This clonotype was found once. CDR3 in DNA: TGTGCCAGCAGTGAAGCCGGGCCAGCGGCCCAGTACTTC. It yields the protein CASSEAGPAAQYF. The chain joins TRBV2 to TRBJ2-5; a weak D match, TRBD2 (5 bases). The germline CDR1 and CDR2 sequences are SNHLY and FYNNEI. Between the trimmed V and J ends, which lost 0 bases and 9 bases, there was a span of 11 bases. There are 13 residues in the CDR3.

The CDR3 DNA is TGCAGTGCCTCAGCGCGGGGGCCCACAGATACGCAGTATTTT. It codes for CSASARGPTDTQYF. The gene calls are TRBV20-1 and TRBJ2-3; a possible D gene is TRBD2 (7 bases). CDR3 length: 14 amino acids. Germline CDR1 is DFQATT and CDR2 is SNEGSKA (reference sequence). V was cut by 6 bases and J by 2 bases, with 15 bases left in between.

The chain couples TRBV5-1 to TRBJ1-4; maybe TRBD1 (6 bases). Germline V gives CDR1 SGHRS, CDR2 YFSETQ. This CDR3 is 15 amino acids long. V lost 1 base, J lost 8 bases, and 15 bases lay in between. CDR3 DNA sequence: TGCGCCAGCAGCTTGTCGGCAGGGGCAGGCGAAAAACTGTTTTTT. Its translation: CASSLSAGAGEKLFF.

On this clonotype itself: An end of the junction does not agree with germline; a read error may underlie this. The chain recombines TRBV20-1 with TRBJ2-7; 8 bases map to TRBD2. CDR3 length: 15 residues. Looked up from germline, CDR1 is DFQATT and CDR2 is SNEGSKA (reference sequence). CDR3 coding DNA: TGCAGTGCTTCGGGGGGGGGCCCGAGCTCCAACGAGCAGTACTTC. This sequence encodes CSASGGGPSSNEQYF.

A few counts support this clonotype. This chain's CDR3 is CAISAGTSGTDTQYF. CDR3 nucleotides: TGTGCCATCAGTGCCGGGACTAGCGGTACAGATACGCAGTATTTT. The chain joins TRBV10-3 to TRBJ2-3; 11 bases align to TRBD2. V trimming: 4 bases; J trimming: 3 bases; junction bases outside the gene matches: 3. Germline V gene lookup returns CDR1 ENHRY and CDR2 SYGVKD. This CDR3 comprises 15 residues.

This chain links TRBV9 with TRBJ1-3; D is perhaps TRBD1 (5 bases). The CDR3 consists of 15 residues. Trimming cost V 5 bases and J 0 bases, with 12 bases left between them. Germline V CDR1 and CDR2: SGDLS, YYNGEE. In nucleotides, the CDR3 is TGTGCCAGCAGAGGGACGGGGGGCTCTGGAAACACCATATATTTT. Its translation: CASRGTGGSGNTIYF.

The sample holds many counts of this clonotype. The rearrangement links TRBV4-1 to TRBJ2-5, with TRBD2 matching 11 bases. CDR1 and CDR2 from the germline V gene are MGHRA and YSYEKL. The trim removed 4 bases at V and 3 bases at J, leaving 7 bases unmatched. There are 16 residues in the CDR3. The CDR3 reads CASSPTLTSGEETQYF. In DNA, the CDR3 is TGCGCCAGCAGCCCCACACTGACTAGCGGGGAAGAGACCCAGTACTTC.